The clone carrying this T cell receptor (beta chain) was seen a handful of times. MiXCR was run by TCRdb on the 5' RACE reads, yielding one entry per CDR3 protein. The repertoire holds roughly 130,000 distinct CDR3 sequences, with roughly 9% as singletons. The source of the sample is a study of CD8 T cells in ankylosing spondylitis. With 5 bases clipped from V and 2 bases from J, the junction kept 5 bases outside the gene matches. Germline V gene lookup returns CDR1 SGHRS and CDR2 YFSETQ. The CDR3 length is 15 residues. Sequencing was done on a sample of blood, either unsorted or a sorted T cell fraction (not recorded which). The sequence was collected from a male donor with ankylosing spondylitis or in good health (not recorded which). This chain joins TRBV5-1 and TRBJ2-3; 10 bases fit TRBD1. As DNA, the CDR3 is TGCGCCAGCAGAGACGGGACAGGGGCCACAGATACGCAGTATTTT. Encoded protein: CASRDGTGATDTQYF.